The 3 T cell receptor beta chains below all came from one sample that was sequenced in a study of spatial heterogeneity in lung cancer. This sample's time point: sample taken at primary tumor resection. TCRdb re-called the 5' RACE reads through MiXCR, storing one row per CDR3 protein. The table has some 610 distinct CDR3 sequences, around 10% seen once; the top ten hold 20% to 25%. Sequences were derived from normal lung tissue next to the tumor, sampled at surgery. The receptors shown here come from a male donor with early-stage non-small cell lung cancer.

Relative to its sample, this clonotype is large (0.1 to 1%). The CDR3 reads CASSFGTKETQYF. CDR3 DNA sequence: TGTGCCAGCAGCTTTGGGACTAAAGAGACCCAGTACTTC. V gene TRBV7-9 combines with J gene TRBJ2-5; 7 bases align to TRBD2. The CDR3 has 13 residues. The V and J ends lost 3 bases and 3 bases, in that order; junction bases with no gene match: 1. CDR1 is SEHNR, CDR2 FQNEAQ, per germline (reference sequence).

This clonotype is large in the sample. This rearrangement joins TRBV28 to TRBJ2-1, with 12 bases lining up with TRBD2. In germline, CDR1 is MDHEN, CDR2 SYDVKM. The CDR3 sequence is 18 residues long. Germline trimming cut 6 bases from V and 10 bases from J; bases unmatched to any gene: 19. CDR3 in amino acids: CASRSLASGLAGPNEQFF. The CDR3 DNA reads TGTGCCAGCAGAAGTCTGGCGTCGGGACTAGCGGGTCCGAACGAGCAGTTCTTC. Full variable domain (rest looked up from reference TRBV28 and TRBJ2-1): DVKVTQSSRYLVKRTGEKVFLECVQDMDHENMFWYRQDPGLGLRLIYFSYDVKMKEKGDIPEGYSVSREKKERFSLILESASTNQTSMYLCASRSLASGLAGPNEQFFGPGTRLTVL.

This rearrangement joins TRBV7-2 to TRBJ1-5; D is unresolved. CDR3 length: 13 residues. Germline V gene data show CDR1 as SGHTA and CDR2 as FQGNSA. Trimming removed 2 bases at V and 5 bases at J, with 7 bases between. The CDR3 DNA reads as TGTGCCAGCAGCTTATGGAAAGATCAGCCCCAGCATTTT. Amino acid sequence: CASSLWKDQPQHF.